The next 30 T cell receptor beta chains were all read from a single sample in a study of blood T cell repertoires in COVID-19. Method: immunoSEQ multiplex PCR; TCRdb's copy keeps in-frame clones and lacks some. The repertoire holds about 38,000 clones, with approximately 80% as singletons. Sequenced material: peripheral blood. The source is a man aged 45-65 years with active COVID-19.

J is TRBJ1-3 and V is TRBV6-5; 9 bases are shared with TRBD1. Trimming removed 6 bases from V and 4 bases from J; junction bases left unmatched: 7. In germline, CDR1 is MNHEY, CDR2 SVGAGI. CDR3 length equals 15 residues. The CDR3 reads CASSYGGTGGNTIYF. The CDR3 bases are TGTGCCAGCAGCTACGGCGGGACAGGGGGAAACACCATATATTTT.

This chain links TRBV19 with TRBJ2-3; tentative D call: TRBD2 (6 bases). The CDR3 runs 14 residues. Trimming shortened V by 1 base and J by 2 bases, and 7 bases separated the two germline ends. The germline gives CDR1 LNHDA, CDR2 SQIVND (reference sequence). Here the CDR3 reads CASSIAGLTDTQYF. CDR3 nucleotide sequence: TGTGCCAGTAGTATAGCGGGACTCACAGATACGCAGTATTTT.

This CDR3 is CASSYSTLAHTEQFF. The CDR3 DNA reads as TGTGCCAGCAGTTACTCGACTCTAGCCCACACTGAGCAGTTCTTC. The V gene is TRBV6-5, the J gene TRBJ2-1; maybe TRBD2 (5 bases). This CDR3 region has 15 residues. The germline gives CDR1 MNHEY, CDR2 SVGAGI. The V end was cut by 0 bases, the J end by 9 bases, with 15 bases between.

The chain uses TRBV6-5 and TRBJ2-1, with TRBD1 matching 11 bases. Germline CDR1 and CDR2: MNHEY and SVGAGI. The trim removed 1 base at V and 4 bases at J, leaving 3 bases unmatched. The CDR3 has 16 residues. The CDR3 loop reads CASSYFGTGGYNEQFF. In DNA, the CDR3 is TGTGCCAGCAGTTACTTCGGGACAGGGGGATACAATGAGCAGTTCTTC.

The genes are TRBV12-3 or TRBV12-4 and TRBJ2-7; possible D gene TRBD1, 5 bases. V gave up 5 bases and J gave up 6 bases, with 14 bases separating them. The CDR3 spans 13 residues. The CDR3 sequence: CASSTVSTGEQYF. The CDR3 nucleotides read TGTGCCAGCAGTACAGTGTCAACAGGCGAGCAGTACTTC.

This clone was counted a single time. The junction departs from the called germline gene at one end, perhaps through a read error. The chain uses TRBV6-2 or TRBV6-3 and TRBJ2-1; D perhaps matches TRBD2 (6 bases). The CDR3 sequence is 13 residues long. Germline-derived CDR1 and CDR2 are MNHEY and SVGEGT. CDR3 DNA sequence: TGTGCCAGCAGTTACGGGGCAGACCGGGGGACGGTCTTC. It encodes CASSYGADRGTVF.

This rearrangement joins TRBV24-1 to TRBJ1-1, with 10 bases identical to TRBD1. V dropped 9 bases and J dropped 4; count of bases not matched to a gene: 4. Germline assignment: CDR1 KGHDR and CDR2 SFDVKD. The CDR3 extends over 13 amino acids. The CDR3 DNA follows: TGTGCCACCTCCCGGACAGGGGGCACTGAAGCTTTCTTT. This translates into CATSRTGGTEAFF.

The chain links TRBV2 to TRBJ2-7, with 10 bases identical to TRBD2. After removal of 5 bases from V and 2 bases from J, the junction contained 6 bases not matched to a gene. The CDR3 runs to 15 residues. Looked up from germline, CDR1 is SNHLY and CDR2 is FYNNEI. The CDR3 is CASSFLAGGTYEQYF. In DNA, the CDR3 is TGTGCCAGCAGTTTCTTAGCGGGGGGAACCTACGAGCAGTACTTC.

The chain uses TRBV11-2 and TRBJ2-3; D is perhaps TRBD2 (5 bases). The germline gives CDR1 SGHAT, CDR2 FQNNGV. Trimming pared 4 bases from V and 4 bases from J, leaving 15 bases between. There are 15 residues in the CDR3. CDR3 bases: TGTGCCAGCAGCTCCTATGGTGAGGGCCCAGATACGCAGTATTTT. Translated, it gives CASSSYGEGPDTQYF.

This clone appeared a single time. V and J are TRBV27 and TRBJ2-7; 9 nucleotides align to TRBD2. CDR3 size: 16 residues. V lost 1 base, J lost 5 bases, and 9 bases stayed unmatched. Looked up from germline, CDR1 is MNHEY and CDR2 is SMNVEV (reference sequence). CDR3: CASSLLGTSFENEQYF. The CDR3 DNA reads as TGTGCCAGCAGTTTATTGGGGACTAGCTTTGAAAACGAGCAGTACTTC.

The genes are TRBV5-1 and TRBJ2-2; possible D gene TRBD2, 5 bases. Trimming stripped 1 base from V and 3 bases from J, with 7 bases between. CDR3 length: 14 residues. CDR1 and CDR2 (germline): SGHRS, YFSETQ. As DNA, the CDR3 is TGCGCCAGCAGCTTGAGCGGTTACACCGGGGAGCTGTTTTTT. Protein product: CASSLSGYTGELFF.

Regarding this clone: The sample holds other DNA sequences that translate to the same CDR3. This chain links TRBV27 with TRBJ1-6, with 7 positions matching TRBD1. Per germline, CDR1 MNHEY and CDR2 SMNVEV (reference sequence). The V segment lost 5 bases and the J segment 7 bases; nucleotides outside the gene matches: 5. This CDR3 is built from 14 residues. The DNA of the CDR3 is TGTGCCAGCAGTCCCGACAGGGCGAATTCACCCCTCCACTTT. Amino acids: CASSPDRANSPLHF.

V usage is TRBV7-2 and J usage is TRBJ2-3; no firm D call. There are 13 residues in the CDR3. The V and J ends lost 5 bases and 0 bases respectively, with 6 bases between them. In germline, CDR1 is SGHTA, CDR2 FQGNSA. The CDR3 loop is CASSPSSTDTQYF. CDR3 bases: TGTGCCAGCAGCCCCTCTAGCACAGATACGCAGTATTTT.

This clone was seen just once. The CDR3 here is CASRKDYWEFF. The CDR3 DNA is TGTGCCAGCAGGAAAGACTACTGGGAGTTCTTC. The chain joins TRBV7-2 to TRBJ2-1, with D possibly TRBD2 on 5 matching bases. CDR1 and CDR2 from the germline V gene are SGHTA and FQGNSA. CDR3 size: 11 residues. The V end lost 6 bases, the J end lost 14 bases, and 14 bases lay between the germline ends.

This clone has only one observation. This chain connects TRBV29-1 to TRBJ2-3, with D possibly TRBD1 on 5 matching bases. Deletions cut 3 bases from V and 4 bases from J, with 17 bases between. This CDR3 comprises 15 residues. CDR1 and CDR2 (germline): SQVTM, ANQGSEA. The CDR3 is CSVEGRVSIPDTQYF. The DNA for the CDR3 is TGCAGCGTTGAGGGCAGGGTTAGTATTCCAGATACGCAGTATTTT.

The gene calls are TRBV7-6 and TRBJ2-2, with 7 nucleotides matching TRBD1. The junction had 10 bases not matched to a gene; V was cut back by 5 bases and J by 7 bases. The CDR3 runs to 15 residues. CDR1 and CDR2 (germline): SGHVS, FNYEAQ. The DNA for the CDR3 is TGTGCCAGCAGCCCCGGACAGGTCCCCGACGGGGAGCTGTTTTTT. Translation gives CASSPGQVPDGELFF. Supplemented by reference TRBV7-6 and TRBJ2-2, the full variable domain reads GAGVSQSPRYKVTKRGQDVALRCDPISGHVSLYWYRQALGQGPEFLTYFNYEAQQDKSGLPNDRFSAERPEGSISTLTIQRTEQRDSAMYRCASSPGQVPDGELFFGEGSRLTVL.

The rearrangement uses TRBV3-1 (or the pseudogene TRBV3-2) and TRBJ1-6; TRBD1 matches at 7 bases. V was pared by 4 bases and J by 10 bases, with 10 bases of the junction left unmatched. Germline V gene sequence: CDR1 LGHDT, CDR2 YNNKEL (reference sequence). The CDR3 spans 15 residues. For the CDR3, the DNA is TGTGCCAGCAGCCCTTCCGACTTCAGGGGGTCACCCCTCCACTTT. It yields the protein CASSPSDFRGSPLHF.

CDR3 in DNA: TGTGCCATCAGTGAGTTCACCAGGGTACGTGTCGATGGCTACACCTTC. This sequence encodes CAISEFTRVRVDGYTF. The chain is built from TRBV10-3 and TRBJ1-2; possible D gene TRBD1, 5 bases. Germline CDR1 is ENHRY and CDR2 is SYGVKD. With 1 base removed from V and 6 bases from J, the gap between germline ends came to 18 bases. The CDR3 is made up of 16 amino acids.

V gene TRBV4-3 combines with J gene TRBJ1-6; 12 nucleotides match TRBD1. The CDR3 is made up of 18 amino acids. Germline CDR1 LGHNA, CDR2 YSLEER. With 4 bases clipped from V and 6 bases from J, the junction kept 10 bases outside the gene matches. CDR3 residues: CASSLSAGQGAGNSPLHF. DNA of the CDR3: TGCGCCAGCAGCCTGAGTGCGGGACAGGGGGCGGGTAATTCACCCCTCCACTTT.

The chain joins TRBV5-1 to TRBJ2-3, with 11 bases that match TRBD2. Germline CDR1 reads SGHRS; CDR2 reads YFSETQ. This CDR3 has 16 residues. With 0 bases clipped from V and 3 bases from J, the junction kept 3 bases outside the gene matches. The CDR3 coding sequence is TGCGCCAGCAGCTTGGCGGCTAGCGGGGGGACAGATACGCAGTATTTT. It codes for CASSLAASGGTDTQYF.

The chain employs TRBV7-9 and TRBJ2-1; TRBD1 is a possible D gene (6 bases). CDR1 is SEHNR, CDR2 FQNEAQ, per germline (reference sequence). This CDR3 has 15 residues. Trimming left V 3 bases short and J 1 base short, with 10 bases between. Here the CDR3 reads CASSFGGGSYNEQFF. The CDR3, as DNA: TGTGCCAGCAGCTTTGGGGGCGGATCCTACAATGAGCAGTTCTTC.

The chain has TRBV19 and TRBJ2-3, with 10 bases fitting TRBD2. From germline, CDR1 is LNHDA and CDR2 SQIVND (reference sequence). This CDR3 has 17 residues. V gave up 3 bases and J gave up 5 bases; unmatched junction bases: 11. The CDR3 DNA reads TGTGCCAGTAGTATTTCGGGTAGCGGGGGGCTTGAAGATACGCAGTATTTT. Translated, it gives CASSISGSGGLEDTQYF. Using reference TRBV19 and TRBJ2-3 for the parts outside the CDR3, the full variable domain is DGGITQSPKYLFRKEGQNVTLSCEQNLNHDAMYWYRQDPGQGLRLIYYSQIVNDFQKGDIAEGYSVSREKKESFPLTVTSAQKNPTAFYLCASSISGSGGLEDTQYFGPGTRLTVL.

This clone was observed a handful of times. The chain recombines TRBV5-1 with TRBJ1-3; D is unresolved. V lost 1 base and J lost 0, with 26 bases in between. The CDR3 length is 21 residues. Looked up from germline, CDR1 is SGHRS and CDR2 is YFSETQ. The CDR3 loop reads CASSLSPRWSLTQNSGNTIYF. Here the CDR3 DNA reads TGCGCCAGCAGCTTGTCCCCACGTTGGTCACTCACACAGAACTCTGGAAACACCATATATTTT.

This chain joins TRBV19 and TRBJ1-5, with 7 bases that match TRBD1. The CDR3 is made up of 14 amino acids. The V segment lost 0 bases and the J segment 7 bases; nucleotides outside the gene matches: 3. Looked up from germline, CDR1 is LNHDA and CDR2 is SQIVND (reference sequence). DNA of the CDR3: TGTGCCAGTAGTATAGACGAGGGGGCACAGCCCCAGCATTTT. It is translated as CASSIDEGAQPQHF. Complete variable domain (other parts from reference TRBV19 and TRBJ1-5): DGGITQSPKYLFRKEGQNVTLSCEQNLNHDAMYWYRQDPGQGLRLIYYSQIVNDFQKGDIAEGYSVSREKKESFPLTVTSAQKNPTAFYLCASSIDEGAQPQHFGDGTRLSIL.

This chain joins TRBV10-2 and TRBJ2-7; D is perhaps TRBD1 (5 bases). CDR1 WSHSY and CDR2 SAAADI come from the germline V gene. This CDR3 is built from 12 residues. V shed 8 bases and J shed 1 base, with 9 bases lying between them. CDR3 protein: CASQGESYEQYF. CDR3 coding DNA: TGCGCCAGCCAAGGGGAATCCTACGAGCAGTACTTC.

This clone occurred a few times. The rearrangement joins TRBV10-1 to TRBJ1-3, with D unresolved. The CDR3 is made up of 14 amino acids. CDR1 is WNHNN, CDR2 SYGVQD, per germline (reference sequence). The V end was cut by 7 bases, the J end by 4 bases, with 14 bases between. The CDR3 DNA is TGCGCCAGCAAAAGCCAAGCTGCAGGAAACACCATATATTTT. Encoded protein: CASKSQAAGNTIYF.

CDR3 protein: CASSPTGGLDEQYF. The DNA of the CDR3 is TGTGCCAGCAGCCCCACAGGGGGCCTCGACGAGCAGTACTTC. The chain employs TRBV7-6 and TRBJ2-7, with 9 bases matching TRBD1. The ends lost 5 bases at V and 5 bases at J; junction bases unmatched: 7. The CDR3 has 14 residues. The germline V gene encodes CDR1 SGHVS and CDR2 FNYEAQ.

The J gene is TRBJ2-2, the V gene TRBV27; a possible D gene is TRBD2 (6 bases). From germline, CDR1 is MNHEY and CDR2 SMNVEV (reference sequence). Trimming stripped 7 bases from V and 0 bases from J, with 12 bases between. The length of the CDR3 is 15 residues. CDR3 sequence: CASTHGGPNTGELFF. The CDR3 region has the DNA TGTGCCAGCACCCACGGGGGACCGAACACCGGGGAGCTGTTTTTT.

The genes are TRBV3-1 (or the pseudogene TRBV3-2) and TRBJ2-3; unclear D gene. The CDR3 covers 16 residues. Germline V gene data show CDR1 as LGHDT and CDR2 as YNNKEL (reference sequence). Trimming left V 1 base short and J 2 bases short, with 13 bases between. The CDR3 nucleotides are TGTGCCAGCAGCCAAGGAATTTCCGACTCCACAGATACGCAGTATTTT. Its translation is CASSQGISDSTDTQYF.

This clone is categorized as medium-sized. This chain connects TRBV19 to TRBJ2-2; D remains ambiguous. CDR1 is LNHDA, CDR2 SQIVND, per germline (reference sequence). The CDR3 contains 15 residues. V was trimmed by 1 base and J by 6 bases, leaving 12 bases between them. The CDR3 sequence is CASSIANTPPGELFF. The CDR3 region has the DNA TGTGCCAGTAGTATAGCAAACACCCCACCCGGGGAGCTGTTTTTT. Full variable domain (remainder filled in from reference TRBV19 and TRBJ2-2): DGGITQSPKYLFRKEGQNVTLSCEQNLNHDAMYWYRQDPGQGLRLIYYSQIVNDFQKGDIAEGYSVSREKKESFPLTVTSAQKNPTAFYLCASSIANTPPGELFFGEGSRLTVL.